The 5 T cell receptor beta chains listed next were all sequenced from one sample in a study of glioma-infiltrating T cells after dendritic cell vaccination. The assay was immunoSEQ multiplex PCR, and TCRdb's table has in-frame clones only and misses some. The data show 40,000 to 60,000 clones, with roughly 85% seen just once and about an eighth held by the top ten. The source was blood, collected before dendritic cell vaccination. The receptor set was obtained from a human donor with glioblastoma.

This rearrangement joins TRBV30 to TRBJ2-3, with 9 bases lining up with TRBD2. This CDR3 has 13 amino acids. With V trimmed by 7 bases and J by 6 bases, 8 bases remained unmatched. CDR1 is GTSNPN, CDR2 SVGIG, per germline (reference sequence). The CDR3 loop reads CASLAGGFDTQYF. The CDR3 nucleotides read TGTGCCTCCTTGGCGGGAGGGTTCGATACGCAGTATTTT. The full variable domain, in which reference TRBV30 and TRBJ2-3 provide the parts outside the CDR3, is SQTIHQWPATLVQPVGSPLSLECTVEGTSNPNLYWYRQAAGRGLQLLFYSVGIGQISSEVPQNLSASRPQDRQFILSSKKLLLSDSGFYLCASLAGGFDTQYFGPGTRLTVL.

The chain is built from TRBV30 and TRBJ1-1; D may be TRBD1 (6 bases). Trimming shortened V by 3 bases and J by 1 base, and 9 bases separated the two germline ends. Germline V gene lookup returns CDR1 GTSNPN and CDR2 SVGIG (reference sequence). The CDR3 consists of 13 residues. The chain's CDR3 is CAWREQGNTEAFF. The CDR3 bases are TGTGCCTGGAGGGAACAGGGGAACACTGAAGCTTTCTTT.

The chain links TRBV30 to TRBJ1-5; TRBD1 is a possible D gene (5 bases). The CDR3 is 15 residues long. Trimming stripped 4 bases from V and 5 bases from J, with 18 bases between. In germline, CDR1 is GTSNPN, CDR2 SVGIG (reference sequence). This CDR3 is CAWTSRGGVDQPQHF. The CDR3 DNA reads TGTGCCTGGACTTCACGCGGAGGGGTGGATCAGCCCCAGCATTTT.

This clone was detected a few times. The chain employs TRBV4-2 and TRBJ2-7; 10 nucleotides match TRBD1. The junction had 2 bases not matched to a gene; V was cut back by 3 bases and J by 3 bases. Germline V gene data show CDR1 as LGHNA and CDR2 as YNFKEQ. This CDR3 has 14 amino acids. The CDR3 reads CASSHGTGVYEQYF. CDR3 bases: TGTGCCAGCAGCCACGGGACAGGGGTCTACGAGCAGTACTTC.

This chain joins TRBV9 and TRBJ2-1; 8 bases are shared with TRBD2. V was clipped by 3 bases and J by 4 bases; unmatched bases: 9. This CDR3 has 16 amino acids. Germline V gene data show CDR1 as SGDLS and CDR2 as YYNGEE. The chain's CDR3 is CASSALQSGRYNEQFF. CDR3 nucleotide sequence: TGTGCCAGCAGCGCCCTCCAGAGCGGGAGATACAATGAGCAGTTCTTC.